One and the same sample provided the 32 T cell receptor beta chains below, sequenced in a study of T cells expressing NK-cell markers. TCRdb re-called the 5' RACE reads, yielding one record per CDR3 amino acid sequence without DNA. The table for this sample gives 500,000 to 700,000 distinct CDR3 sequences. Sequenced material: blood T cells: a sorted CD56 or NKG2C T cell subset, CD4+ or CD8+ T cells, or bulk PBMC T cells (not recorded which). The origin of the receptors is a man younger than 35 in good health.

The chain is built from TRBV12-3 or TRBV12-4 and TRBJ1-2. The CDR3 spans 13 residues. CDR3: CASSSRMDYGYTF.

The chain uses TRBV12-5 and TRBJ1-5; TCRdb's D gene call, TRBD1, goes unchecked for lack of DNA. The germline V gene encodes CDR1 LGHNT and CDR2 FRNRAP. CDR3 length: 13 residues. The CDR3 loop is CASGLGTDQPQHF.

The V gene is TRBV15, the J gene TRBJ1-4; TCRdb lists TRBD1, though no DNA is available to test this call. CDR3 size: 15 residues. Germline loops: CDR1 LNHNV, CDR2 YYDKDF (reference sequence). CDR3 residues: CATSRPDRENEKLFF. The full variable domain, completed using reference TRBV15 and TRBJ1-4, is DAMVIQNPRYQVTQFGKPVTLSCSQTLNHNVMYWYQQKSSQAPKLLFHYYDKDFNNEADTPDNFQSRRPNTSFCFLDIRSPGLGDTAMYLCATSRPDRENEKLFFGSGTQLSVL.

This chain connects TRBV4-2 to TRBJ2-7; TCRdb selects TRBD2, and the lack of DNA leaves this call unchecked. The CDR3 length is 17 residues. CDR1 and CDR2 from the germline V gene are LGHNA and YNFKEQ. CDR3 loop: CASSREGGGGAGGEQYF.

The rearrangement links TRBV6-1 to TRBJ2-5; the D call of TRBD1 rests on TCRdb alone, since no DNA is present to check it. This CDR3 contains 14 residues. Germline CDR1 is MNHNS and CDR2 is SASEGT. CDR3 sequence: CASKWVTAEETQYF.

This chain's CDR3 is CASLQRLAGDNEQFF. The V call is TRBV2, the J call TRBJ2-1; TCRdb's D call, TRBD2, is unchecked because there is no DNA. The CDR3 consists of 15 residues. Germline V gene data show CDR1 as SNHLY and CDR2 as FYNNEI.

The chain combines TRBV24-1 with TRBJ2-1; TCRdb indicates TRBD1, and absent DNA this call remains unverified. Germline lookup yields CDR1 KGHDR and CDR2 SFDVKD. The CDR3 runs to 16 residues. The CDR3 spells CATSDPGTGKGNEQFF.

The genes are TRBV7-9 and TRBJ2-1; TCRdb designates TRBD1, a call that cannot be tested without DNA. Germline-derived CDR1 and CDR2 are SEHNR and FQNEAQ (reference sequence). The CDR3 is 14 residues long. The CDR3 is CASSLGTGLNEQFF.

The chain uses TRBV23-1 and TRBJ2-1; TCRdb names TRBD1, which stays unverified in the absence of DNA. TRBV23-1 is marked as an open reading frame, function uncertain. The CDR3 contains 14 residues. The CDR3 protein is CASSRQGACNEQFF.

The rearrangement uses TRBV11-3 and TRBJ2-1; the TRBD2 assignment by TCRdb is unverifiable without DNA. CDR3 length equals 12 residues. The germline V gene encodes CDR1 SGHNT and CDR2 YENEEA. This chain's CDR3 is CASSLPGGPKFF.

The CDR3 here is CASTIRTPNINEQFF. The V call is TRBV12-3 or TRBV12-4, the J call TRBJ2-1; the TCRdb call, TRBD1, lacks DNA for checking. The length of the CDR3 is 15 residues.

The chain has TRBV20-1 and TRBJ2-1; the D call from TCRdb, TRBD2, cannot be confirmed without DNA. The CDR3 spans 14 residues. Germline loops: CDR1 DFQATT, CDR2 SNEGSKA (reference sequence). The CDR3 here is CSAVGAGGHNEQFF.

The chain has TRBV7-9 and TRBJ2-7; TCRdb's assignment of TRBD2 cannot be checked, as there is no DNA. From germline, CDR1 is SEHNR and CDR2 FQNEAQ (reference sequence). The CDR3 spans 15 residues. CDR3: CASSSLAGVFYEQYF.

The V call is TRBV28, the J call TRBJ2-7; the TCRdb D gene call, TRBD1, has no DNA to confirm it. There are 13 residues in the CDR3. Germline V CDR1 and CDR2: MDHEN, SYDVKM. The CDR3 loop reads CASRDSTTYEQYF.

V and J are TRBV7-9 and TRBJ2-5; checking the TCRdb D call of TRBD1 is not possible without DNA. Germline CDR1 is SEHNR and CDR2 is FQNEAQ (reference sequence). The CDR3 extends over 17 amino acids. CDR3 loop: CASSFLSDNPVVETQYF.

The chain uses TRBV5-1 and TRBJ2-7; TCRdb lists TRBD2, though no DNA is available to test this call. The CDR3 is 18 residues long. The germline V gene has CDR1 SGHRS and CDR2 YFSETQ. This CDR3 reads CASSLAGGQASGRHEQYF.

The chain has TRBV3-1 and TRBJ1-1; TCRdb returns TRBD1, unconfirmable since there is no DNA. CDR3 length equals 12 residues. The germline CDR1 and CDR2 sequences are LGHDT and YNNKEL (reference sequence). CDR3 protein: CASSQADRVAFF.

The V gene is TRBV12-3 or TRBV12-4, the J gene TRBJ2-5; there is no DNA to check the TCRdb D call of TRBD1. The CDR3 spans 13 residues. The CDR3 sequence is CASRSGGRETQYF.

This rearrangement joins TRBV29-1 to TRBJ1-4; absent DNA, TCRdb's TRBD1 call cannot be checked. Germline assignment: CDR1 SQVTM and CDR2 ANQGSEA. The CDR3 is made up of 13 amino acids. CDR3 region: CSVGGQGYEKLFF.

This chain links TRBV12-5 with TRBJ1-1. The CDR3 runs to 13 residues. Germline V gene lookup returns CDR1 LGHNT and CDR2 FRNRAP. The CDR3 loop reads CASGWDSGTEAFF.

J is TRBJ2-2 and V is TRBV3-1; TCRdb gives TRBD2 as the D gene, but with no DNA this cannot be confirmed. CDR1 LGHDT and CDR2 YNNKEL come from the germline V gene (reference sequence). CDR3 length: 17 residues. The CDR3 loop is CASRPTGLAGNTGELFF.

V gene TRBV11-3 combines with J gene TRBJ2-1; TCRdb picks TRBD1, but there is no DNA to check that call. The CDR3 consists of 14 residues. Germline V gene data show CDR1 as SGHNT and CDR2 as YENEEA. The CDR3 reads CASSLDLDSPEQFF.

The chain links TRBV12-3 or TRBV12-4 to TRBJ1-1; TCRdb's D call of TRBD1 is untestable without DNA. The CDR3 runs to 14 residues. The CDR3 spells CASSLSSTAREAFF.

The chain is built from TRBV20-1 and TRBJ2-3; TCRdb outputs TRBD2, but without DNA this stays unchecked. CDR1 is DFQATT, CDR2 SNEGSKA, per germline (reference sequence). The CDR3 is 17 residues long. The CDR3 protein is CSAFRLAGGLSTDTQYF.

V usage is TRBV7-9 and J usage is TRBJ2-1; TCRdb calls TRBD1, which cannot be checked without DNA. Germline-derived CDR1 and CDR2 are SEHNR and FQNEAQ (reference sequence). The CDR3 is 16 residues long. This chain's CDR3 is CASSTLPGQGYNEQFF.

The chain links TRBV10-3 to TRBJ2-1; the D call of TRBD1 rests on TCRdb alone, since no DNA is present to check it. Germline V gene sequence: CDR1 ENHRY, CDR2 SYGVKD. This CDR3 has 13 amino acids. CDR3: CAIYRELVSEQFF.

The CDR3 loop reads CASSSRLAGRQETQYF. The chain employs TRBV5-1 and TRBJ2-5; the D call of TRBD2 rests on TCRdb alone, since no DNA is present to check it. Germline V gene sequence: CDR1 SGHRS, CDR2 YFSETQ. The CDR3 has 16 residues.

This chain links TRBV18 with TRBJ2-1; TCRdb calls TRBD1, which cannot be checked without DNA. Germline V CDR1 and CDR2: KGHSH, LQKENI. The length of the CDR3 is 15 residues. The chain's CDR3 is CASSPPYPPGDEQFF.

The CDR3 region is CASSLGPRAENGYTF. The V call is TRBV7-9, the J call TRBJ1-2; TCRdb's D gene call, TRBD1, goes unchecked for lack of DNA. The CDR3 contains 15 residues. Germline values: CDR1 SEHNR, CDR2 FQNEAQ (reference sequence).

The chain has TRBV14 and TRBJ2-1; TCRdb proposes TRBD2, but this gene call is untestable without DNA. The CDR3 runs 17 residues. Germline loops: CDR1 SGHDN, CDR2 FVKESK. CDR3 region: CASSHILADSATDEQFF. Filled out from reference TRBV14 and TRBJ2-1, the complete variable domain reads EAGVTQFPSHSVIEKGQTVTLRCDPISGHDNLYWYRRVMGKEIKFLLHFVKESKQDESGMPNNRFLAERTGGTYSTLKVQPAELEDSGVYFCASSHILADSATDEQFFGPGTRLTVL.

The chain links TRBV5-1 to TRBJ2-3; as DNA is missing, the TRBD1 call by TCRdb cannot be tested. This CDR3 is 15 amino acids long. Germline CDR1 SGHRS, CDR2 YFSETQ. CDR3 amino acids: CASSAKQGFTDTQYF.

The chain links TRBV15 to TRBJ2-7; TCRdb's D call, TRBD1, is unchecked because there is no DNA. The V gene's germline CDR1 is LNHNV and CDR2 YYDKDF (reference sequence). The length of the CDR3 is 15 residues. CDR3 in amino acids: CATSKFRDASYEQYF. The full variable domain, completed using reference TRBV15 and TRBJ2-7, is DAMVIQNPRYQVTQFGKPVTLSCSQTLNHNVMYWYQQKSSQAPKLLFHYYDKDFNNEADTPDNFQSRRPNTSFCFLDIRSPGLGDTAMYLCATSKFRDASYEQYFGPGTRLTVT.